This T cell receptor (beta chain) originates from a study of OX40 agonist ivuxolimab in advanced cancers. About the study: The dose-escalation group included hepatocellular carcinoma, melanoma, renal cell carcinoma and head and neck cancer.

Of note for this clone: The antigen is undetermined.

The assay was immunoSEQ multiplex PCR, and TCRdb's table has in-frame clones only and misses some. Counted here are about 30,000 clones, 80% occurring once; the ten biggest clones make up roughly 25%. Study-wide results and caveats: The investigators did not determine what antigen specificity the expanded peripheral T cells had.

CDR1 and CDR2 from the germline V gene are MNHEY and SVGAGI. CDR3 length: 13 residues. V shed 4 bases and J 6 bases; nucleotides not matched to a gene: 3. The sample here was CD4+ or CD8+ T cells sorted from blood, taken in a trial of the OX40 agonist ivuxolimab. This clonotype originated in an adult with an advanced solid tumor such as melanoma, head and neck, liver or kidney cancer. The chain joins TRBV6-5 to TRBJ1-1; 9 bases line up with TRBD1. The CDR3 is CASSWDRAAEAFF. CDR3 bases: TGTGCCAGCAGTTGGGACAGGGCTGCTGAAGCTTTCTTT.